The sequence of this TCR beta chain was determined in a study of CD8 T cells in Susac syndrome. This clonotype appeared once. Reverse transcription of 0.5 to 1 ug RNA used random hexamers. Each CDR3 protein is one row after TCRdb ran MiXCR on the immunoSEQ multiplex PCR reads. The sample yields roughly 88,000 distinct CDR3 sequences, roughly 96% seen once. The authors carried out high-throughput sequencing of TCR beta. They applied it to CD8+ and CD4+ T cells obtained from blood. V lost 5 bases to trimming and J lost 7 bases, with 6 bases between them. Germline-derived CDR1 and CDR2 are MNHEY and SVGAGI. This CDR3 is 12 amino acids long.

Sample: CD8+ T cells from PBMCs. The sequence came from a human donor with Susac syndrome. J is TRBJ1-6 and V is TRBV6-5; D remains unclear. The CDR3 loop reads CASSAANSPLHF. Written as DNA, the CDR3 is TGTGCCAGCAGTGCAGCCAATTCACCCCTCCACTTT.